The 20 T cell receptor beta chains below all came from one sample that was sequenced in a study of T cells in Graves' hyperthyroidism and ophthalmopathy. Amplification of TCR beta CDR3 regions was performed using RNA transcripts as template. First-round RT-PCR with HTBI primers amplified the TCR CDR3 region. TCRdb processed the multiplex PCR reads anew with MiXCR; each CDR3 protein has one entry. The sample includes approximately 590,000 distinct CDR3 sequences, 40% to 55% of them seen just once. Source material: peripheral blood or thyroid tissue (not recorded which). The source is a woman in her late teens or twenties with Graves' hyperthyroidism.

This clonotype has just a few counts. This chain uses TRBV20-1 with TRBJ2-7; maybe TRBD2 (7 bases). Trimming took off 3 bases at V and 0 bases at J, with 15 bases between the two ends. In germline, CDR1 is DFQATT, CDR2 SNEGSKA (reference sequence). This CDR3 has 15 amino acids. The CDR3 loop reads CSARGRGALSYEQYF. CDR3 nucleotides: TGCAGTGCTAGGGGACGGGGGGCGCTCTCCTACGAGCAGTACTTC.

As regards this clonotype: This may be a read error, as it is one base from a much larger clone. V and J are TRBV10-1 and TRBJ2-7, with no clear D. V lost 4 bases, J lost 5 bases, and 9 bases lay in between. CDR1 and CDR2 (germline): WNHNN, SYGVQD (reference sequence). The CDR3 covers 12 residues. CDR3 bases: TGCGCCAGCAGTGGGTCTATGGACGAGCAGTACTTC. Its translation: CASSGSMDEQYF.

This chain joins TRBV2 and TRBJ2-7; TRBD2 agrees at 10 bases. The germline V gene has CDR1 SNHLY and CDR2 FYNNEI. The CDR3 has 11 residues. CDR3 amino acids: CATSGIYEQYF. The CDR3 nucleotides read TGTGCTACTAGCGGGATCTACGAGCAGTACTTC.

This clonotype was detected many times. The chain carries TRBV7-9 and TRBJ2-7; TRBD2 matches 9 bases. The CDR3 is made up of 12 amino acids. V lost 5 bases, J lost 9 bases, and 5 bases stayed unmatched. Germline CDR1 and CDR2: SEHNR and FQNEAQ (reference sequence). The CDR3 nucleotides are TGTGCCAGCAGCCCGGGACTAGCTTGGCAGTACTTC. Translating gives CASSPGLAWQYF.

The chain couples TRBV5-1 to TRBJ1-2, with D possibly TRBD1 on 5 matching bases. The CDR3 extends over 14 amino acids. V lost 0 bases and J lost 6, with 12 bases in between. Germline CDR1 and CDR2: SGHRS and YFSETQ. The CDR3 DNA is TGCGCCAGCAGCTTGGAGTCACAGGCAGATGGCTACACCTTC. The encoded protein is CASSLESQADGYTF.

This clonotype appeared a single time. The gene calls are TRBV19 and TRBJ1-6; unclear D gene. Trimming left V 5 bases short and J 7 bases short, with 18 bases between. CDR3 size: 16 residues. The germline CDR1 and CDR2 sequences are LNHDA and SQIVND (reference sequence). The CDR3 DNA sequence: TGTGCCAGTAGTGCGGGCGGAAGGACTGAAAATTCACCCCTCCACTTT. Amino acid sequence: CASSAGGRTENSPLHF.

This clonotype was found many times. The chain links TRBV10-3 to TRBJ1-1; D call uncertain. This CDR3 region has 13 residues. V was trimmed by 3 bases and J by 10 bases, leaving 15 bases between them. Germline values: CDR1 ENHRY, CDR2 SYGVKD. Written as DNA, the CDR3 is TGTGCCATCAGTGATAACGGACTACACGGAGCTTTCTTT. Protein product: CAISDNGLHGAFF.

This chain connects TRBV2 to TRBJ2-7; possible D gene TRBD2, 6 bases. The V and J ends lost 6 bases and 8 bases respectively, with 17 bases between them. From germline, CDR1 is SNHLY and CDR2 FYNNEI. CDR3 length: 13 amino acids. The CDR3 region has the DNA TGTGCCAGCAGGGGACTGTTTGGAGCCCAGCAGTACTTC. This gives the protein CASRGLFGAQQYF.

This clonotype was counted ten times or more. The J gene is TRBJ1-5, the V gene TRBV2; 8 bases fit TRBD1. Germline trimming cut 2 bases from V and 5 bases from J; bases unmatched to any gene: 2. Germline CDR1 and CDR2: SNHLY and FYNNEI. The CDR3 covers 14 residues. CDR3 bases: TGTGCCAGCAGTGAACTACAGGGGGATCAGCCCCAGCATTTT. The encoded protein is CASSELQGDQPQHF.

This sequence joins TRBV25-1 and TRBJ2-3; TRBD2 agrees at 9 bases. This CDR3 comprises 15 residues. J lost 2 bases, V lost 3 bases, and 3 bases had no gene match. The germline V gene has CDR1 MGHDK and CDR2 SYGVNS. The CDR3 bases are TGTGCCAGCAGTGATATAGCGGGGGTCACAGATACGCAGTATTTT. Translation: CASSDIAGVTDTQYF.

On this clonotype itself: A much larger clone differs from this one at a single base, so this may be a read error. The chain carries TRBV19 and TRBJ2-5; the D call may be TRBD1 or TRBD2 (5 bases each). V was cut by 9 bases and J by 4 bases, with 15 bases left in between. The CDR3 totals 13 residues. CDR1 LNHDA and CDR2 SQIVND come from the germline V gene (reference sequence). CDR3 sequence: CASSQGTTETQYF. The CDR3 region has the DNA TGTGCCAGCAGCCAAGGGACGACAGAGACCCAGTACTTC.

The chain couples TRBV29-1 to TRBJ1-2; 8 positions agree with TRBD1. Germline trimming cut 0 bases from V and 8 bases from J; bases unmatched to any gene: 8. The germline CDR1 and CDR2 sequences are SQVTM and ANQGSEA. CDR3 length equals 14 residues. CDR3 DNA sequence: TGCAGCGTTGAAGACCGCGGGACAGGTGAGGGCTACACCTTC. Its protein product is CSVEDRGTGEGYTF.

This chain joins TRBV24-1 and TRBJ1-5, with a weak D call TRBD1 (5 bases). The V gene lost 2 bases and the J gene lost 6 bases, with 7 bases spanning the gap. The CDR3 runs to 13 residues. CDR1 is KGHDR and CDR2 is SFDVKD in the germline V gene. DNA of the CDR3: TGTGCCACCAGTGATTGGGGGGGTCAGCCCCAGCATTTT. It codes for CATSDWGGQPQHF.

This sequence joins TRBV11-2 and TRBJ1-1; D gene unclear. Germline loops: CDR1 SGHAT, CDR2 FQNNGV. The CDR3 covers 13 residues. V was cut by 5 bases and J by 7 bases, with 14 bases left in between. In DNA form, the CDR3 reads TGTGCCAGCAGCCTCACGAGGTTGGGTGAAGCTTTCTTT. This translates into CASSLTRLGEAFF.

V is TRBV25-1 and J is TRBJ1-2; 10 bases fit TRBD1. The CDR3 totals 13 residues. Germline V lookup: CDR1 MGHDK, CDR2 SYGVNS. The V gene end was trimmed by 7 bases and the J gene end by 5 bases; junction bases not matched to a gene: 4. DNA of the CDR3: TGTGCCAGCACCGGGACAGGGGAGTATGGCTACACCTTC. This sequence encodes CASTGTGEYGYTF.

This clonotype was observed at least ten times. The V call is TRBV7-9, the J call TRBJ1-1, with D maybe TRBD1 (5 bases). The germline V and J ends were trimmed by 5 bases and 3 bases, with 13 bases remaining between them. Germline CDR1 reads SEHNR; CDR2 reads FQNEAQ (reference sequence). The CDR3 runs to 14 residues. The CDR3 DNA is TGTGCCAGCAGCGGGGGGAAGGGGTACACTGAAGCTTTCTTT. It translates to CASSGGKGYTEAFF. The whole variable domain, filled in from reference TRBV7-9 and TRBJ1-1, reads DTGVSQNPRHKITKRGQNVTFRCDPISEHNRLYWYRQTLGQGPEFLTYFQNEAQLEKSRLLSDRFSAERPKGSFSTLEIQRTEQGDSAMYLCASSGGKGYTEAFFGQGTRLTVV.

The chain employs TRBV7-2 and TRBJ2-6, with D tentatively TRBD2 (5 bases). Germline-derived CDR1 and CDR2 are SGHTA and FQGNSA. Trimming removed 4 bases at V and 18 bases at J, with 10 bases between. The CDR3 runs to 10 residues. The chain's CDR3 is CASSSQLGTF. The CDR3 DNA sequence: TGTGCCAGCAGCTCCCAACTAGGGACTTTC.

Comment on this clonotype: The germline gene is not matched at one end of the junction; a read error may be the cause. The V and J genes are TRBV7-8 and TRBJ2-2, with 9 bases identical to TRBD2. Germline lookup yields CDR1 SGHVS and CDR2 FQNEAQ. The CDR3 runs to 17 residues. As DNA, the CDR3 is TGCGCCAGCAGCCAATTAGCGGGAGATACGAACACCGGGGAGCTGTTTTTT. Its protein is CASSQLAGDTNTGELFF.

The chain employs TRBV19 and TRBJ1-3, with unresolved D. V gave up 9 bases and J gave up 0 bases, with 12 bases separating them. Germline V gene data show CDR1 as LNHDA and CDR2 as SQIVND (reference sequence). This CDR3 spans 14 amino acids. CDR3 sequence (DNA): TGTGCCAGCTTGGGGTCCGTCTCTGGAAACACCATATATTTT. It translates to CASLGSVSGNTIYF.

With regard to this clonotype: In this CDR3 the conserved last residue, phenylalanine or tryptophan, is missing, so a read error is likely. The rearrangement links TRBV2 to TRBJ1-5; D remains unclear. This CDR3 region has 13 residues. Germline V gives CDR1 SNHLY, CDR2 FYNNEI. Here the CDR3 DNA reads TGTGCCAGCCGTGAGGGAAGCAATCAGCCCCAGCATTTA. Amino acid sequence: CASREGSNQPQHL.